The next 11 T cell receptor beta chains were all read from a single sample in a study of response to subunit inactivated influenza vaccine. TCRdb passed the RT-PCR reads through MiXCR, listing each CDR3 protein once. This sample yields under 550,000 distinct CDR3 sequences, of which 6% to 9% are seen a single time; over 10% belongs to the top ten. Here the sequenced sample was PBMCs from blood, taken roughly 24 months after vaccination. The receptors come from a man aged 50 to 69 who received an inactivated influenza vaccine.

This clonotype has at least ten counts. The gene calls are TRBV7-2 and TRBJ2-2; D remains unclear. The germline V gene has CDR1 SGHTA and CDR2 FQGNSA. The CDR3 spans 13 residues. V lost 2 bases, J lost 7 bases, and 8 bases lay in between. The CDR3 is CASSLSTRGELFF. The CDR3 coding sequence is TGTGCCAGCAGCTTATCGACACGCGGGGAGCTGTTTTTT.

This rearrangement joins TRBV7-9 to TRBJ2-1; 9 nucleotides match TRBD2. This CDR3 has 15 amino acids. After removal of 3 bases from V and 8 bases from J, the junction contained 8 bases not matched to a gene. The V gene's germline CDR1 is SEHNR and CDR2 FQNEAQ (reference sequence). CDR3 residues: CASSLTGTSWDEQFF. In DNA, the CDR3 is TGTGCCAGCAGCTTGACGGGGACTAGCTGGGATGAGCAGTTCTTC.

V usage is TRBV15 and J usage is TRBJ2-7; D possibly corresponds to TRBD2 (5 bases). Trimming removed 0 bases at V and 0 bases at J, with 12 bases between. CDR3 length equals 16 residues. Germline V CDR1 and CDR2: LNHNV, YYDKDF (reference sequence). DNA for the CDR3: TGTGCCACCAGCAGAGATTCGGGCGGAGGCTCCTACGAGCAGTACTTC. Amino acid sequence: CATSRDSGGGSYEQYF.

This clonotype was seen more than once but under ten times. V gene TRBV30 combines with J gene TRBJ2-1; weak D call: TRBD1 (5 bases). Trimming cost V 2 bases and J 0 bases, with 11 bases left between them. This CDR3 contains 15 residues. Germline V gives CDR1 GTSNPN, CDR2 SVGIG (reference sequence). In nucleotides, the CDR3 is TGTGCCTGGAGTCCCCTGCAGGGCTCCTACAATGAGCAGTTCTTC. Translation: CAWSPLQGSYNEQFF.

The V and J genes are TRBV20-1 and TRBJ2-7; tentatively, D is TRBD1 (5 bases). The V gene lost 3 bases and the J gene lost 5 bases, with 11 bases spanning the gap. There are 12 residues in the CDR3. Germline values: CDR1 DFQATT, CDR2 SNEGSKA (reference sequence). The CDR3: CSARVGPNEQYF. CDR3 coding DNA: TGCAGTGCTAGGGTGGGGCCCAACGAGCAGTACTTC.

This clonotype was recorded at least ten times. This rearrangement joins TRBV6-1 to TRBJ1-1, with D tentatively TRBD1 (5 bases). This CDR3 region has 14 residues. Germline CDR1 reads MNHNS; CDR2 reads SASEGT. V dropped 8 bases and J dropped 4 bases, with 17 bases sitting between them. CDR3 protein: CASFLQVWGTEAFF. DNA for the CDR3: TGTGCCAGCTTCCTACAGGTTTGGGGCACTGAAGCTTTCTTT.

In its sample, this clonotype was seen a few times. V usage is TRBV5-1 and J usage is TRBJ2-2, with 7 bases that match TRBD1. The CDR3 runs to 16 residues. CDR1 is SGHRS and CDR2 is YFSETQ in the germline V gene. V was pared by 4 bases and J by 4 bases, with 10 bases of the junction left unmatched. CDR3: CASSPRQGAGTGELFF. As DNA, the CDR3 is TGCGCCAGCAGCCCTAGACAGGGTGCAGGCACCGGGGAGCTGTTTTTT.

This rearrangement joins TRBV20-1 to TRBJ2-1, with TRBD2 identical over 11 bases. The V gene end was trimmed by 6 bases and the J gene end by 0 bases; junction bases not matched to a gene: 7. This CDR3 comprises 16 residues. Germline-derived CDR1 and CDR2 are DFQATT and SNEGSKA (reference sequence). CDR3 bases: TGCAGTGCATGGACTAGCGGGTCAAGCTCCTACAATGAGCAGTTCTTC. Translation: CSAWTSGSSSYNEQFF.

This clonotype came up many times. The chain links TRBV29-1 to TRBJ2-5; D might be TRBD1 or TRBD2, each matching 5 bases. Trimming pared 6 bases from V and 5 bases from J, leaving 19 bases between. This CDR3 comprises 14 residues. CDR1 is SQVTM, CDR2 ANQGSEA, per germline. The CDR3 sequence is CSVGPGTIRETQYF. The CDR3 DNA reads TGCAGCGTCGGCCCCGGGACGATAAGGGAGACCCAGTACTTC. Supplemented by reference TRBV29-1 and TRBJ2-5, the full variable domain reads SAVISQKPSRDICQRGTSLTIQCQVDSQVTMMFWYRQQPGQSLTLIATANQGSEATYESGFVIDKFPISRPNLTFSTLTVSNMSPEDSSIYLCSVGPGTIRETQYFGPGTRLLVL.

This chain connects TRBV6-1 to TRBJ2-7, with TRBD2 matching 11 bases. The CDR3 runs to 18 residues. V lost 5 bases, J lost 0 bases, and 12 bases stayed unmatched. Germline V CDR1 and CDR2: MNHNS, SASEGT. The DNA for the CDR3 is TGTGCCAGCAGTCGAATGGGACCCGGGACTAGCGGCTCCTACGAGCAGTACTTC. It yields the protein CASSRMGPGTSGSYEQYF.

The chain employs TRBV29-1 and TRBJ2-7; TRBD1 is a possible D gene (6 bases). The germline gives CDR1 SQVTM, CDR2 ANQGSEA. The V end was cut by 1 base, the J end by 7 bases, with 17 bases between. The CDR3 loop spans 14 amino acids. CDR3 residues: CSVEVWTDGREQYF. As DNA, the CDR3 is TGCAGCGTTGAAGTCTGGACAGATGGTCGTGAGCAGTACTTC.